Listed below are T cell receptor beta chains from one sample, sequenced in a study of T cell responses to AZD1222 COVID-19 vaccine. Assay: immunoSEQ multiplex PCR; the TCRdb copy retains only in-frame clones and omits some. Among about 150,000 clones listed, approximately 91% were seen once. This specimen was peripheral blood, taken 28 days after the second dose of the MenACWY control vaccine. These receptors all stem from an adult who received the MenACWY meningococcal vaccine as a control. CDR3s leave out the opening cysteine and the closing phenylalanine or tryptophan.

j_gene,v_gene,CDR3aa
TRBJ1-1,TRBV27,ASGPRGLGTEAF
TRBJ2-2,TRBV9,ASSVLPGADGELF
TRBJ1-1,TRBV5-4,ASSYGGEPGTEAF
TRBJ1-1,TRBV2,ASSAGQGFPEAF
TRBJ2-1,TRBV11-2,ASSQLILAGGHGGNEQF
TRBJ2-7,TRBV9,ASSVGGQGSYEQY
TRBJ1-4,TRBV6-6,ASSYQNPKLF
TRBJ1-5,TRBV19,ASNLRDRGQPQH
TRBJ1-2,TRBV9,ASSGYSGYGYT
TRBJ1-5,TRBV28,ASSSRQGRGNQPQH
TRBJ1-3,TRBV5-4,ASSGGGQGKENTIY
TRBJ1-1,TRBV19,ASSTSGYTEAF
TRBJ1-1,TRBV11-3,ASSLDRLIGPPSGTEAF
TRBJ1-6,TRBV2,ASSEADRDNSPLH
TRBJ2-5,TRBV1,TSSQDGDPSSQETQY
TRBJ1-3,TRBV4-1,ASSGRSGGGNTIY
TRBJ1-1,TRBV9,ASSVANTEAF
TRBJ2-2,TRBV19,ASSFGTHLTGELF
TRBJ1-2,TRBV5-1,ASSWTGALNYGYT
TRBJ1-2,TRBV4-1,ASSQDRPGSPSNYGYT
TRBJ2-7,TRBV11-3,ASSFQHSYEQY
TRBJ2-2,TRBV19,ASSIVGQGLSRTGELF
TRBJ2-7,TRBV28,ASSLQVRKGKGEQY
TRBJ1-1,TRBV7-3,ASSLQGADTEAF
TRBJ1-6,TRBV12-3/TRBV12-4,ASSLLRDTPLH
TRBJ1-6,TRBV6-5,ATWTLSSYNSPLH
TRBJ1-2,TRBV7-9,ASSTGGANYGYT
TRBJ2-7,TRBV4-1,ASSQLTGHNSFSYEQY
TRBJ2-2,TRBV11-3,ASSFLSGGLSTGELF
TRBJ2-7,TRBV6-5,ASSQRGQGVYEQY
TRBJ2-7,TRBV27,ASSLFPSGIVYEQY
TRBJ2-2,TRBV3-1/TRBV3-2,ASSQGDTGELF
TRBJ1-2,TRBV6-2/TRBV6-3,ASSPPGQVTHGYGYT
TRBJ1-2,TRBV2,ASSGSRHDGYT
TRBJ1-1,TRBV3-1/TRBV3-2,ASRLQPNTEAF
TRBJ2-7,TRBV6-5,ASSSATRHRGEQY
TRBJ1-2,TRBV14,ASSQMDRGPNYGYT
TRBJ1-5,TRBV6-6,ASSQQGTNQPQH
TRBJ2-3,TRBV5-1,ASSGFLAGTGTDTQY
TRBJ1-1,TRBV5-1,ASSPGVMGTEAF
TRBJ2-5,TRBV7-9,ASSLKRQTIQETQY
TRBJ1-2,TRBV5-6,ASSFQGNYGYT
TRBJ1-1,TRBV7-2,ASSPGQLNTEAF
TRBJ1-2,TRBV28,ASSQTGNGYT
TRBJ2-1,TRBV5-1,ASSLAPGGVNEQF
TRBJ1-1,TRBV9,ASSAGTGRNTEAF
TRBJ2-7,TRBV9,ASSAGVDSWRVYEQY
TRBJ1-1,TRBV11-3,ASSLAGIFRQGWNTEAF
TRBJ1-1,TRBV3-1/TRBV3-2,ASSRRTGDTEAF
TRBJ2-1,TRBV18,ASSPDRGRINEQF
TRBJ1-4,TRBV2,ASSVLRPGQGEKLF
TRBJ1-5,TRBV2,ASSGDLYRGSNQPQH
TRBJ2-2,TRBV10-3,AISEPGQTNTGELF
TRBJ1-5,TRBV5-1,ASSLTFGGEPQH
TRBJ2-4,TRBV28,ASSSPTGTNIQY